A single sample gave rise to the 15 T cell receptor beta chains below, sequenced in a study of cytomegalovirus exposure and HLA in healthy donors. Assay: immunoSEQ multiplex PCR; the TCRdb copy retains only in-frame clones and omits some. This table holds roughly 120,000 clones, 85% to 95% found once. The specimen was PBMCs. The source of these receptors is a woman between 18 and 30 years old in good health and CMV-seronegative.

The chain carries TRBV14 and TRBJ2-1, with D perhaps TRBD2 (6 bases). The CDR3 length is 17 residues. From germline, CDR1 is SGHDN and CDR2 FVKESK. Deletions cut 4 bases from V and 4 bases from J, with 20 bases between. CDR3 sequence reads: CASSLPTLAGSYNEQFF. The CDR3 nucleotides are TGTGCCAGCAGCCTCCCTACACTCGCGGGAAGTTACAATGAGCAGTTCTTC. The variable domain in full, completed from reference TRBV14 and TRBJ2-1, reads EAGVTQFPSHSVIEKGQTVTLRCDPISGHDNLYWYRRVMGKEIKFLLHFVKESKQDESGMPNNRFLAERTGGTYSTLKVQPAELEDSGVYFCASSLPTLAGSYNEQFFGPGTRLTVL.

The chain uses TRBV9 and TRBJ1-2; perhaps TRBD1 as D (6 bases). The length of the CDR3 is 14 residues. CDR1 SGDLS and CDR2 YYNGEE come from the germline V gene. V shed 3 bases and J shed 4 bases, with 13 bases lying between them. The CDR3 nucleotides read TGTGCCAGCAGCGCGGGACAACTCCTCTATGGCTACACCTTC. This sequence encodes CASSAGQLLYGYTF. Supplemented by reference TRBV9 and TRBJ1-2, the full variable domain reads DSGVTQTPKHLITATGQRVTLRCSPRSGDLSVYWYQQSLDQGLQFLIQYYNGEERAKGNILERFSAQQFPDLHSELNLSSLELGDSALYFCASSAGQLLYGYTFGSGTRLTVV.

This chain's CDR3 is CASSEARGYEQYF. In DNA form, the CDR3 reads TGTGCCAGCAGTGAAGCCAGGGGTTACGAGCAGTACTTC. The chain recombines TRBV6-5 with TRBJ2-7; possible D gene TRBD1, 6 bases. The CDR3 loop spans 13 amino acids. V shed 5 bases and J shed 4 bases, with 12 bases lying between them. The germline CDR1 and CDR2 sequences are MNHEY and SVGAGI.

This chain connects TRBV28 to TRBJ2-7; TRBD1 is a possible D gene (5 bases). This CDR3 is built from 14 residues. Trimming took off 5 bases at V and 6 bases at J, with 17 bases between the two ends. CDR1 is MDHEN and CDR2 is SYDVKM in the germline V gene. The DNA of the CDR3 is TGTGCCAGCAGTATCCAGGGTGGTAGGGCCGAGCAGTACTTC. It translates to CASSIQGGRAEQYF.

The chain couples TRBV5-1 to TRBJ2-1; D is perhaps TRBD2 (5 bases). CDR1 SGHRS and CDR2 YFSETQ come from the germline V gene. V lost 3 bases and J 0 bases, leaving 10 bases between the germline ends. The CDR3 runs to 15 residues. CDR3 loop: CASSYGLNSYNEQFF. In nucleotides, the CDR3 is TGCGCCAGCAGCTACGGACTGAACTCCTACAATGAGCAGTTCTTC.

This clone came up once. The CDR3 nucleotides read TGTGCCAGCAGTGAACGCAGGGGATCTGGGGCCAACGTCCTGACTTTC. Protein sequence: CASSERRGSGANVLTF. This rearrangement joins TRBV25-1 to TRBJ2-6; a possible D gene is TRBD1 (6 bases). V was clipped by 2 bases and J by 1 base, with 9 bases between them. The CDR3 is made up of 16 amino acids. CDR1 is MGHDK, CDR2 SYGVNS, per germline. Full variable domain (missing parts from reference TRBV25-1 and TRBJ2-6): EADIYQTPRYLVIGTGKKITLECSQTMGHDKMYWYQQDPGMELHLIHYSYGVNSTEKGDLSSESTVSRIRTEHFPLTLESARPSHTSQYLCASSERRGSGANVLTFGAGSRLTVL.

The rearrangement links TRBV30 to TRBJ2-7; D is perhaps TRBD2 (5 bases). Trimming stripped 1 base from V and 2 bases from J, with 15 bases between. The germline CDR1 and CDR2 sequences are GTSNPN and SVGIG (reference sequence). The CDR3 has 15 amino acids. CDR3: CAWSGTARAAYEQYF. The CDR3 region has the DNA TGTGCCTGGAGTGGGACTGCGAGGGCCGCCTACGAGCAGTACTTC. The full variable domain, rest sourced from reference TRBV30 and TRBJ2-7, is SQTIHQWPATLVQPVGSPLSLECTVEGTSNPNLYWYRQAAGRGLQLLFYSVGIGQISSEVPQNLSASRPQDRQFILSSKKLLLSDSGFYLCAWSGTARAAYEQYFGPGTRLTVT.

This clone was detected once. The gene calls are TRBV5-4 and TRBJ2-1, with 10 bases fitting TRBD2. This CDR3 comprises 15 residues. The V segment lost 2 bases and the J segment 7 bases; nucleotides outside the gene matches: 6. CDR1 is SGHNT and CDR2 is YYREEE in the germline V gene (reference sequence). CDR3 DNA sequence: TGTGCCAGCAGCTTACCAGCGGGAGGGTTGAATGAGCAGTTCTTC. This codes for CASSLPAGGLNEQFF.

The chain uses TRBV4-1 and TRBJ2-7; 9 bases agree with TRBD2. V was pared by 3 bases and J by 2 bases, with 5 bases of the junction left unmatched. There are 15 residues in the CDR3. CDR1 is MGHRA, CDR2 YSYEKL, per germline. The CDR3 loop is CASSHAAGGPYEQYF. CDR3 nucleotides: TGCGCCAGCAGCCACGCGGCGGGGGGGCCCTACGAGCAGTACTTC.

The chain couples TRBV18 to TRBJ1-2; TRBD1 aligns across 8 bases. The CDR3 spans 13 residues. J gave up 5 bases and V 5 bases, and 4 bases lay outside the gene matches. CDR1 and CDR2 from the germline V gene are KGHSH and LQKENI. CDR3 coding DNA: TGTGCCAGCTCAACGGGACAGGAGTATGGCTACACCTTC. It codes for CASSTGQEYGYTF.

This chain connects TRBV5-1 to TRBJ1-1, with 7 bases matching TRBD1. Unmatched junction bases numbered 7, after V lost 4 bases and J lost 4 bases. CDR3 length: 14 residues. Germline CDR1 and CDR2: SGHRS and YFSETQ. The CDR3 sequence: CASSPGDSITEAFF. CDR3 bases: TGCGCCAGCAGCCCGGGGGACAGCATCACTGAAGCTTTCTTT.

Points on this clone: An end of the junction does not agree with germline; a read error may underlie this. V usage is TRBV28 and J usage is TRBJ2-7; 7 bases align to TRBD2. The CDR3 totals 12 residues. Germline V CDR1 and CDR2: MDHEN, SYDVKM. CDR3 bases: TGTGCCAGCAGTTTTTTGAACGGGGACTATCGCTTC. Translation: CASSFLNGDYRF.

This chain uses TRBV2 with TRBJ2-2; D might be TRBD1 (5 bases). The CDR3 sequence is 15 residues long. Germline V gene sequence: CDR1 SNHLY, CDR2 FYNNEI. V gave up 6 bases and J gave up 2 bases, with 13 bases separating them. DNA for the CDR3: TGTGCCAGCAGACGCGACAGCTATAACACCGGGGAGCTGTTTTTT. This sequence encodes CASRRDSYNTGELFF.

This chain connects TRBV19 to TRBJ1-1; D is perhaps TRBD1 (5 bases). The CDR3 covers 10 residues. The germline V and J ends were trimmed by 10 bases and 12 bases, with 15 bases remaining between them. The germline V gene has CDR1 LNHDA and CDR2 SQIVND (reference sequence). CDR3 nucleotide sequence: TGTGCCACCGTCAGGGAAGCCTCTTTCTTT. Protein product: CATVREASFF.

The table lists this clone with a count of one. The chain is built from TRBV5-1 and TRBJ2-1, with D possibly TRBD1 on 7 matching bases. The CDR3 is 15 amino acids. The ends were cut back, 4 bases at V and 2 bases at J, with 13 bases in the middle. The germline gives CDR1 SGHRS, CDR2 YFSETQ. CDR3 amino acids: CASSPSGGTYNEQFF. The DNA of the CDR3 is TGCGCCAGCAGCCCTTCAGGGGGGACCTACAATGAGCAGTTCTTC.